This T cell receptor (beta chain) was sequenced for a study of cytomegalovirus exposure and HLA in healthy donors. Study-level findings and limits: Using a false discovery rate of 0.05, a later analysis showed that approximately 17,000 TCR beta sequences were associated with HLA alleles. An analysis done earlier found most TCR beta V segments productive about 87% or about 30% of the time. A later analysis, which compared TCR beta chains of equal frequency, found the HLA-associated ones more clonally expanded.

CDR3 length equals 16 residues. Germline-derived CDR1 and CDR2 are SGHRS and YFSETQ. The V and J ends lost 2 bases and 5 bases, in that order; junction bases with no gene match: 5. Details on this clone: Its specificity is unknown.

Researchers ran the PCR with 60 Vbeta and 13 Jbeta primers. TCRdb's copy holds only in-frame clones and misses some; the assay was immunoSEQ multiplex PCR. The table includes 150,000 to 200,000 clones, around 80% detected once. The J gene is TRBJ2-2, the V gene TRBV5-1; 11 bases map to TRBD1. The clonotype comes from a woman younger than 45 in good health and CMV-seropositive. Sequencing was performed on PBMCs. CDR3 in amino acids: CASSFGQGAGTGELFF. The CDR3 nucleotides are TGCGCCAGCAGCTTCGGACAGGGGGCTGGTACCGGGGAGCTGTTTTTT. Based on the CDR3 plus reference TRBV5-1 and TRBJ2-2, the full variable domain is KAGVTQTPRYLIKTRGQQVTLSCSPISGHRSVSWYQQTPGQGLQFLFEYFSETQRNKGNFPGRFSGRQFSNSRSEMNVSTLELGDSALYLCASSFGQGAGTGELFFGEGSRLTVL.